The clone carrying this T cell receptor (beta chain) was detected many times. Amplified TCR beta CDR3 regions derived from RNA transcripts. HTBI primers were used for first-round RT-PCR of the TCR CDR3. A single record per CDR3 protein comes from TCRdb applying MiXCR to the multiplex PCR reads. The table lists 450,000 to 650,000 distinct CDR3 sequences, 12% to 15% of them singletons. The data were taken from a study of T cells in Graves' hyperthyroidism and ophthalmopathy. Germline values: CDR1 SGHNT, CDR2 YENEEA. With 3 bases clipped from V and 5 bases from J, the junction kept 5 bases outside the gene matches. There are 14 residues in the CDR3.

This TCR was recovered from a woman aged 18-35 years with Graves' ophthalmopathy. The chain joins TRBV11-3 to TRBJ2-5; 8 bases fit TRBD2. Sequencing was done on a sample of blood. Here the CDR3 DNA reads TGTGCCAGCAGCTTCTCGGGGACTAGGGAGACCCAGTACTTC. It translates to CASSFSGTRETQYF.